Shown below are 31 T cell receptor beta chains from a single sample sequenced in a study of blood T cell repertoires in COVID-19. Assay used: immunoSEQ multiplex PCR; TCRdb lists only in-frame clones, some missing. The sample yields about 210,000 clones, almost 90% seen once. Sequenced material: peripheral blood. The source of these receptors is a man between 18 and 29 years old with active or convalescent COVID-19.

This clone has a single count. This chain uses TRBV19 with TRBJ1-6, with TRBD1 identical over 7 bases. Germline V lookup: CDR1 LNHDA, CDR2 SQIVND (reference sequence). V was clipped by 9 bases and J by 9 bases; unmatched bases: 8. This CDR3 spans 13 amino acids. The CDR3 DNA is TGTGCCAGCTCCCTCGGGACAGCTTCACCCCTCCACTTT. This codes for CASSLGTASPLHF.

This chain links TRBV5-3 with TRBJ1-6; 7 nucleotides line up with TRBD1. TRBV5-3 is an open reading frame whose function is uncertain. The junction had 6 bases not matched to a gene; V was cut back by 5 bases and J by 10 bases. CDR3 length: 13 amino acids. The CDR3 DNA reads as TGTGCCAGAAGTGGGGACAGTGGCTCACCCCTCCACTTT. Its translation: CARSGDSGSPLHF.

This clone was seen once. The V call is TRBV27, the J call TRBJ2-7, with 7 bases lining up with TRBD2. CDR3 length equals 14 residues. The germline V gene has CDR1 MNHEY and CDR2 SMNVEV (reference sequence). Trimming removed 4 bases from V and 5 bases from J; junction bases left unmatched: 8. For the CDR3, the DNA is TGTGCCAGCAGTTCCCTGGGGGGGAGAAACGAGCAGTACTTC. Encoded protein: CASSSLGGRNEQYF.

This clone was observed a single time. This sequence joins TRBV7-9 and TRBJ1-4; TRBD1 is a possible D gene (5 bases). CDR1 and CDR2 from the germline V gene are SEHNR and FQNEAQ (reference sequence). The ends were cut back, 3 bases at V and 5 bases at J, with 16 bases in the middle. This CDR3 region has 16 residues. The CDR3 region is CASSFAGISKNEKLFF. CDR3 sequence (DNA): TGTGCCAGCAGCTTCGCAGGGATAAGTAAGAATGAAAAACTGTTTTTT. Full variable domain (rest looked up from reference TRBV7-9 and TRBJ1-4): DTGVSQNPRHKITKRGQNVTFRCDPISEHNRLYWYRQTLGQGPEFLTYFQNEAQLEKSRLLSDRFSAERPKGSFSTLEIQRTEQGDSAMYLCASSFAGISKNEKLFFGSGTQLSVL.

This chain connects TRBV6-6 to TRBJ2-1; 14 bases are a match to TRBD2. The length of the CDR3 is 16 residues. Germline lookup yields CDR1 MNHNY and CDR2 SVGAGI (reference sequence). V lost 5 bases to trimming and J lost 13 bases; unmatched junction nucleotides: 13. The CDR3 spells CASSPGSGTSGRVQFF. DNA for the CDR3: TGTGCCAGCAGTCCTGGGAGCGGGACTAGCGGGAGAGTACAGTTCTTC.

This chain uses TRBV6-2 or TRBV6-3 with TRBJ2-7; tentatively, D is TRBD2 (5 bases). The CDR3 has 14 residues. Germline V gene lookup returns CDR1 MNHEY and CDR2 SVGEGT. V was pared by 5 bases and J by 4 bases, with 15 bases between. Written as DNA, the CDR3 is TGTGCCAGCAGTGCCCAATGGACTTATTACGAGCAGTACTTC. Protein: CASSAQWTYYEQYF.

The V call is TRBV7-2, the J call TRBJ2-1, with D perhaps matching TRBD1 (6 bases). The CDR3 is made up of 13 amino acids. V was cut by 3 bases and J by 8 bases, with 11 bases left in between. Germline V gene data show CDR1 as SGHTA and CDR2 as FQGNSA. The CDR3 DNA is TGTGCCAGCAGCTTTACAGGGTTGGATGAGCAGTTCTTC. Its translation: CASSFTGLDEQFF.

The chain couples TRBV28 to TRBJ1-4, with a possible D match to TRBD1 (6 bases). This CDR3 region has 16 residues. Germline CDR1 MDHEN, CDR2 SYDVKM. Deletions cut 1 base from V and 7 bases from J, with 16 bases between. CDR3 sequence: CASSLSLGGQSEKLFF. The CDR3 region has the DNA TGTGCCAGCAGTTTATCCCTCGGGGGGCAGAGTGAAAAACTGTTTTTT.

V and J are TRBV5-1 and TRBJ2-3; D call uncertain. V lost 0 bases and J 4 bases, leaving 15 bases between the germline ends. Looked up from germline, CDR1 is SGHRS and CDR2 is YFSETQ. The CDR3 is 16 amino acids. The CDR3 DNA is TGCGCCAGCAGCTTGGGCTCTTCCGCGGTTGCAGATACGCAGTATTTT. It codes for CASSLGSSAVADTQYF.

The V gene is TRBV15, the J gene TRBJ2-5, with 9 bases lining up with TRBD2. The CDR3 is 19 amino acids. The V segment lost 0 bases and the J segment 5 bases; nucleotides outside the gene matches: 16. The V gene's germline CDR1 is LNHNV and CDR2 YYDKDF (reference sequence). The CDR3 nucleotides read TGTGCCACCAGCAGAGATCGTAAGAGCGGGAGGAACCCGGGGGAGACCCAGTACTTC. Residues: CATSRDRKSGRNPGETQYF. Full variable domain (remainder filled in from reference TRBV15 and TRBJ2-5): DAMVIQNPRYQVTQFGKPVTLSCSQTLNHNVMYWYQQKSSQAPKLLFHYYDKDFNNEADTPDNFQSRRPNTSFCFLDIRSPGLGDTAMYLCATSRDRKSGRNPGETQYFGPGTRLLVL.

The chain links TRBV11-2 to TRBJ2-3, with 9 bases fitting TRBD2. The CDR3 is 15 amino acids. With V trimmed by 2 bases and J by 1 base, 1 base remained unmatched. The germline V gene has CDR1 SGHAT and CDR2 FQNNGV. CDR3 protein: CASSLIAGGTDTQYF. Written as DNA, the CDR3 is TGTGCCAGCAGCTTAATAGCGGGAGGCACAGATACGCAGTATTTT.

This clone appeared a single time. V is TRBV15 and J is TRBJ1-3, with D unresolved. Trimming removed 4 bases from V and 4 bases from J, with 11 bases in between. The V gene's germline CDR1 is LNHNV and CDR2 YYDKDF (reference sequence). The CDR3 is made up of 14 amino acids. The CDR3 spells CATSTSREGNTIYF. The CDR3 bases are TGTGCCACCAGCACTTCGAGGGAAGGAAACACCATATATTTT.

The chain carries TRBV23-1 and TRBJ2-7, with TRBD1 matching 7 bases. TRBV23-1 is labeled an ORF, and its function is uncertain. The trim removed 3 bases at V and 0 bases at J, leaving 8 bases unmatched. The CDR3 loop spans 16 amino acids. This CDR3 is CASSQLSGTDSYEQYF. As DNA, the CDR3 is TGCGCCAGCAGTCAGTTATCCGGGACAGACTCCTACGAGCAGTACTTC.

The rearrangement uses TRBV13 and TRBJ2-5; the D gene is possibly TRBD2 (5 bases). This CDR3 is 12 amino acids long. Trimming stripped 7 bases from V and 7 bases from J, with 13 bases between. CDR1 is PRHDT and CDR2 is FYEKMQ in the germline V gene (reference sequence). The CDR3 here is CASTMDWGTQYF. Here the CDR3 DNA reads TGTGCCAGCACCATGGACTGGGGGACCCAGTACTTC.

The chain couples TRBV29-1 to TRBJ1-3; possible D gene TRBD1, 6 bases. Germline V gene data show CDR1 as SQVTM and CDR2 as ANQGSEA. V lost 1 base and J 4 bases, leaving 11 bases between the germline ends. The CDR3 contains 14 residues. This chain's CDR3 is CSVEVRGGGNTIYF. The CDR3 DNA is TGCAGCGTTGAAGTTAGAGGGGGAGGAAACACCATATATTTT.

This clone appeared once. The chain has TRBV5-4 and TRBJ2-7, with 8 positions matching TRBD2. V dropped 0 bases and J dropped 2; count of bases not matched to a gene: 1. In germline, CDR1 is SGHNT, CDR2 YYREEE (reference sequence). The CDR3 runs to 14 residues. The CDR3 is CASSLDSGAYEQYF. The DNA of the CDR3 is TGTGCCAGCAGCTTGGATAGCGGGGCCTACGAGCAGTACTTC.

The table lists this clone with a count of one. In nucleotides, the CDR3 is TGTGCCAGTAGTACACAGAACTATGGCTACACCTTC. Translating gives CASSTQNYGYTF. This rearrangement joins TRBV19 to TRBJ1-2, with D unresolved. This CDR3 has 12 amino acids. Germline V gene lookup returns CDR1 LNHDA and CDR2 SQIVND (reference sequence). V was pared by 4 bases and J by 2 bases, with 5 bases between.

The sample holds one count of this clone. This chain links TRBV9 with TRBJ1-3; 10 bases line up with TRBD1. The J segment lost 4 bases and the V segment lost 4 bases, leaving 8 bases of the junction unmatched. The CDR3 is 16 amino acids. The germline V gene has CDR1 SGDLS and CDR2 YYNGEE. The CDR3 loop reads CASSPRQGAHGNTIYF. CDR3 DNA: TGTGCCAGCAGCCCGCGACAGGGGGCTCACGGAAACACCATATATTTT.

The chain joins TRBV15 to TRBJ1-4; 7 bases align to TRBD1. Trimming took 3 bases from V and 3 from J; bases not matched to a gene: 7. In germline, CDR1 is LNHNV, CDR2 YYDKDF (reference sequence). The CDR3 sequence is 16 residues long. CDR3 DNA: TGTGCCACCAGCAGGGCAACAGGGGTGGCTAATGAAAAACTGTTTTTT. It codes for CATSRATGVANEKLFF.

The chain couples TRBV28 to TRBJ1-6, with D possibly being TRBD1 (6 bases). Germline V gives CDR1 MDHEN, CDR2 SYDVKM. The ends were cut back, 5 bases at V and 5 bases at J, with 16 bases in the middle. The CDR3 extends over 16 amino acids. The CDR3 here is CASSPGGQPDNSPLHF. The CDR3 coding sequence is TGTGCCAGCAGTCCCGGGGGGCAGCCTGATAATTCACCCCTCCACTTT.

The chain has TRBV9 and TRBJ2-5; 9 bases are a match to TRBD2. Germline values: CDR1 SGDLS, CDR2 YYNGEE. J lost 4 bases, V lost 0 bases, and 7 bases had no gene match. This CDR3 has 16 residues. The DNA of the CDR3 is TGTGCCAGCAGCGTAGCTGGCGGGAGGGCCGGAGAGACCCAGTACTTC. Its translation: CASSVAGGRAGETQYF.

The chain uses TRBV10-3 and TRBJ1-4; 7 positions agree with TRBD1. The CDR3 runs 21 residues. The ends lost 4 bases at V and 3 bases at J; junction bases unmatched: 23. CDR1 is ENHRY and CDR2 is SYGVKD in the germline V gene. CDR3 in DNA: TGTGCCATCAGTGCGTCAGGTCTGGAACAGGGGCCCGCTTTGGCTAATGAAAAACTGTTTTTT. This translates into CAISASGLEQGPALANEKLFF.

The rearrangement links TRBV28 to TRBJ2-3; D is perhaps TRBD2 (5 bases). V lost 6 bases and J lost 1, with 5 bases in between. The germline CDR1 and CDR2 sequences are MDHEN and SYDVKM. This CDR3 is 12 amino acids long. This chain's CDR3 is CASRRGTDTQYF. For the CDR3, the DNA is TGTGCCAGCAGGCGGGGCACAGATACGCAGTATTTT.

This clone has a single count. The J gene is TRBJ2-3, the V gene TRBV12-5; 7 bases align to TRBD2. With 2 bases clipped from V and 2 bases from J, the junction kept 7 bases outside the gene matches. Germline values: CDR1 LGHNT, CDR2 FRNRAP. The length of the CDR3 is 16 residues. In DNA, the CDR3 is TGTGCTAGTGGTTTGCTGGTGGGAGGGCTCACAGATACGCAGTATTTT. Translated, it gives CASGLLVGGLTDTQYF.

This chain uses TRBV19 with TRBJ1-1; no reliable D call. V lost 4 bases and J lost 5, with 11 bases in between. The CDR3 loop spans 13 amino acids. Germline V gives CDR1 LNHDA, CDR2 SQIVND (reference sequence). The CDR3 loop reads CASSTKSRTEAFF. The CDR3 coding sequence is TGTGCCAGTAGTACAAAATCGCGGACTGAAGCTTTCTTT.

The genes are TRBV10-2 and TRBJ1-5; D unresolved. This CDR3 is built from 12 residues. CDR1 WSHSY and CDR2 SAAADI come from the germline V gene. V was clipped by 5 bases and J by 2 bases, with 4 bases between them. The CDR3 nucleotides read TGCGCCAGCAGTACAGGCAATCAGCCCCAGCATTTT. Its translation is CASSTGNQPQHF.

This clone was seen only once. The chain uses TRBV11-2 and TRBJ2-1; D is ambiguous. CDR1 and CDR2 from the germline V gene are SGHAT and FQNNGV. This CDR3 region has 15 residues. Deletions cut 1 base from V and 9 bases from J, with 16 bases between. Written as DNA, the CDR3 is TGTGCCAGCAGCTTAGGACGCGCAGGCTTGGGTGAGCAGTTCTTC. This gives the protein CASSLGRAGLGEQFF. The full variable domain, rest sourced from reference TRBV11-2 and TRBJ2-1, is EAGVAQSPRYKIIEKRQSVAFWCNPISGHATLYWYQQILGQGPKLLIQFQNNGVVDDSQLPKDRFSAERLKGVDSTLKIQPAKLEDSAVYLCASSLGRAGLGEQFFGPGTRLTVL.

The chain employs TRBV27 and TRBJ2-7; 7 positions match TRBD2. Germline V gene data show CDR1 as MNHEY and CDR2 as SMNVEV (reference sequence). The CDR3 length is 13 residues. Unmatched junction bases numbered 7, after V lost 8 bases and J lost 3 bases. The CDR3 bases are TGTGCCAGCCACGGGGGGTCAGGCTACGAGCAGTACTTC. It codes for CASHGGSGYEQYF.

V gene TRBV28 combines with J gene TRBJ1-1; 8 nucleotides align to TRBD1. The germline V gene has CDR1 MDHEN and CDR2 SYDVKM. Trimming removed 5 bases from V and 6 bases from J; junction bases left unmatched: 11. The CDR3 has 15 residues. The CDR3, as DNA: TGTGCCAGCAGTCCATACAGGGGGACGGTATCTGAAGCTTTCTTT. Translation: CASSPYRGTVSEAFF.

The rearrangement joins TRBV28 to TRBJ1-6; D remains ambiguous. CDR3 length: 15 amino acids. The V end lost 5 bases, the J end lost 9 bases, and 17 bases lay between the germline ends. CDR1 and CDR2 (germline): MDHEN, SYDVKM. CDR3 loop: CASSPFGSASSPLHF. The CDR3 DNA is TGTGCCAGCAGTCCCTTTGGAAGCGCCAGTTCACCCCTCCACTTT.

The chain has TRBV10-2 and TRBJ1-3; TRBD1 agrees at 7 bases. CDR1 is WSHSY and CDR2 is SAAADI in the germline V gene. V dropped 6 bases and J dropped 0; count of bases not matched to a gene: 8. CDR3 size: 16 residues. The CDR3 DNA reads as TGCGCCAGCAGGTGGGGACAGTCTTCCTCTGGAAACACCATATATTTT. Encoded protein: CASRWGQSSSGNTIYF.